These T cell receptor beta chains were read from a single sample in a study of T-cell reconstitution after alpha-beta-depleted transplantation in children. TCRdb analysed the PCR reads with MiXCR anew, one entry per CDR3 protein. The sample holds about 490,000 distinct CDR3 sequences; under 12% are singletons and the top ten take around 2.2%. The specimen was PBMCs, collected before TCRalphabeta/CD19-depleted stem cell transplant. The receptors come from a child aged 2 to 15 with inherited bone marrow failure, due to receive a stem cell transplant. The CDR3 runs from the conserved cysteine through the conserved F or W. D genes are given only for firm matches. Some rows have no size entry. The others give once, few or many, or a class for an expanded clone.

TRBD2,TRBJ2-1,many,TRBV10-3,TGTGCCATCAGAAATAGCGGGAGGGGGGGCGATGAGCAGTTCTTC,CAIRNSGRGGDEQFF
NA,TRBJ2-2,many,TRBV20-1,TGCAGTGCTAGGCGGGCGACAAACACCGGGGAGCTGTTTTTT,CSARRATNTGELFF
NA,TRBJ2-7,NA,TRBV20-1,TGCAGTGCTAGTGGTCAGAGAGGAGAGCAGTACTTC,CSASGQRGEQYF
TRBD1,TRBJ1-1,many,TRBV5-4,TGTGCCAGCAGATGGGACAGAGGTAACACTGAAGCTTTCTTT,CASRWDRGNTEAFF
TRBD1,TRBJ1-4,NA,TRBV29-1,TGCAGCGGGACAGGGGGGGCCCTTAATGAAAAACTGTTTTTT,CSGTGGALNEKLFF
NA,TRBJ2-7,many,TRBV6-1,TGTGCCATTCACTTCGGCACCAGGAGCTCCTACGAGCAGTACTTC,CAIHFGTRSSYEQYF
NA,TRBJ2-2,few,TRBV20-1,TGCAGTGCCCTCCCGGAGGGGGCGAACACCGGGGAGCTGTTTTTT,CSALPEGANTGELFF
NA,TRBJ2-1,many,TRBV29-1,TGCAGCGTTGTTGGTCAGGGGGGACCTTACAATGAGCAGTTCTTC,CSVVGQGGPYNEQFF
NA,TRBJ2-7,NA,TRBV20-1,TGCAGTGCTAGAGATCCGCGAAGCCGAGAGGGGCGGCGTCAGTACTTC,CSARDPRSREGRRQYF
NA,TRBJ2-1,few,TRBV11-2,TGTGCCAGCAGCTTTGGGGCTCCCGTGGAGCAGTTCTTC,CASSFGAPVEQFF
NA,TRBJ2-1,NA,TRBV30,TGTGCCTGGAGTGTACTTTTAGCGAATGAGCAGTTCTTC,CAWSVLLANEQFF
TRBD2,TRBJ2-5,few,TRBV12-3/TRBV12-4,TGTGCCAGCAGCCATACTAGCGCCCAAGAGACCCAGTACTTC,CASSHTSAQETQYF
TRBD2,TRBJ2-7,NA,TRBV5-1,TGCGCCAGCAGCGACTTGCGGGAGGGCCCAGACGAGCAGTACTTC,CASSDLREGPDEQYF
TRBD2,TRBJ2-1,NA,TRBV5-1,TGCGCCAGCAGCACCGCCGGGACTACCCACAATGAGCAGTTCTTC,CASSTAGTTHNEQFF
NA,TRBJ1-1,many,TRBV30,TGTGCCTGGAGTGTACCGGGGCGGGCGAACACTGAAGCTTTCTTT,CAWSVPGRANTEAFF
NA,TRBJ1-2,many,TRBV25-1,TGTGCCAGCAGTGCGTCGACAGGATCGGGGTATGGCTACACCTTC,CASSASTGSGYGYTF
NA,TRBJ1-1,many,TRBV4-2,TGTGCCAGCAGCCAAGATGAGCAGGTCTTCACTGAAGCTTTCTTT,CASSQDEQVFTEAFF
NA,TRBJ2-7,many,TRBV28,TGTGCCAGCAGTCCTACCCCCACAGGACCCGTATCCTACGAGCAGTACTTC,CASSPTPTGPVSYEQYF
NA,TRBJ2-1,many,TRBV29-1,TGCAGCGCCCCCGGGACCCCCGAGCAGTTCTTC,CSAPGTPEQFF
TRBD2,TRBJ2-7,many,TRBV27,TGTGCCAGCAGTGGGACTAGCTCCTACGAGCAGTACTTC,CASSGTSSYEQYF
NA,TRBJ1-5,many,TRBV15,TGTGCCACCAGCAGGAGCCTAGGGTCGAATCAGCCCCAGCATTTT,CATSRSLGSNQPQHF
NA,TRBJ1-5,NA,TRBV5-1,TGCGCCAGCAGCTTGAAGGGGTTTATAACCAATCAGCCCCAGCATTTT,CASSLKGFITNQPQHF
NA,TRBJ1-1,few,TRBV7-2,TGTGCCAGCAGCCGTGCTTCAGGGAACACTGAAGCTTTCTTT,CASSRASGNTEAFF
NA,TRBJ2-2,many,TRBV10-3,TGTGCCATCAGTGAGTCGTCCGAAATTAACACCGGGGAGCTGTTTTTT,CAISESSEINTGELFF
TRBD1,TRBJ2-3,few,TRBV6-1,TGTGCCAGCAGCTCCACACTTGGGACAGGGATCGCAGATACGCAGTATTTT,CASSSTLGTGIADTQYF
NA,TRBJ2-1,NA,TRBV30,TGTGCCTGGAGTGTGGCAAACAATGAGCAGTTCTTC,CAWSVANNEQFF
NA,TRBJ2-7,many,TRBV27,TGTGCCAGCAGGCCTCACCAGGATGGGCCCTACTACGAGCAGTACTTC,CASRPHQDGPYYEQYF
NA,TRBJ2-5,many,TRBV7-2,TGTGCCAGCAGCTTAGTTTATATACAAGAGACCCAGTACTTC,CASSLVYIQETQYF
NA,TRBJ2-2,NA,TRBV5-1,TGCGCCAGCAGCACGGGACTGCAAGGGACCGGGGAGCTGTTTTTT,CASSTGLQGTGELFF
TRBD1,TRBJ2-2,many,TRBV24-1,TGTGCCACCAGTGATCGCACAGGGGATCGCACCGGGGAGCTGTTTTTT,CATSDRTGDRTGELFF
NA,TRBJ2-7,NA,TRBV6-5,TGTGCCAGCAGTTACGGGTACACCGACTACGAGCAGTACTTC,CASSYGYTDYEQYF
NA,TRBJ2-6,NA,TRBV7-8,TGTGCCAGCAGCTTAGCTCCCTGGGGGGCCAACGTCCTGACTTTC,CASSLAPWGANVLTF
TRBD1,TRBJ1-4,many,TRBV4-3,TGCGCCAGCAGCCAAGGGACAGGGGGCGGCTTCGAAAAACTGTTTTTT,CASSQGTGGGFEKLFF
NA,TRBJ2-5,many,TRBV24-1,TGTGCCACCAGTGCCCGGGCGTACCAAGAGACCCAGTACTTC,CATSARAYQETQYF
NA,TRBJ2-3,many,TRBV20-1,TGCAGTGCTAGAGCCTCGACAGCACCAGATACGCAGTATTTT,CSARASTAPDTQYF
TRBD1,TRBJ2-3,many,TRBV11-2,TGTGCCAGCAGCTTTCCACGACAGGGGAGGACAGATACGCAGTATTTT,CASSFPRQGRTDTQYF
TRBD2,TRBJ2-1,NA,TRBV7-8,TGTGCCAGCAGCCGCCGACTAGCGGGAGAAAATGAGCAGTTCTTC,CASSRRLAGENEQFF